One sample yielded the 15 T cell receptor beta chains listed below, sequenced in a study of identical twins. Using its own MiXCR run on the 5' RACE reads, TCRdb lists one record per CDR3 protein. This sample has hundreds of thousands of distinct CDR3 sequences, with about 20% found just once. These data were likewise used in another study, on T cells expressing NK-cell markers.

Sequencing was done on a sample of PBMCs. The receptor source for this set is a woman in her late teens or twenties in good health.

The chain carries TRBV15 and TRBJ1-4; TRBD1 agrees at 7 bases. CDR1 LNHNV and CDR2 YYDKDF come from the germline V gene (reference sequence). The length of the CDR3 is 17 residues. V lost 0 bases and J lost 5; bases outside the gene matches: 9. For the CDR3, the DNA is TGTGCCACCAGCAGAGATTCTCCGACAGGGCGCAATGAAAAACTGTTTTTT. It is translated as CATSRDSPTGRNEKLFF.

The CDR3 protein is CASSLGVITGELFF. The CDR3 DNA follows: TGTGCCAGCAGTTTAGGAGTTATCACCGGGGAGCTGTTTTTT. The rearrangement links TRBV12-3 or TRBV12-4 to TRBJ2-2; D gene unclear. The V and J ends lost 1 base and 4 bases respectively, with 7 bases between them. This CDR3 is 14 amino acids long.

The CDR3 protein is CSVEPQKYSGGDNEQFF. The DNA of the CDR3 is TGCAGCGTTGAGCCCCAGAAGTATAGCGGGGGGGACAATGAGCAGTTCTTC. This rearrangement joins TRBV29-1 to TRBJ2-1; TRBD2 matches 11 bases. The CDR3 sequence is 17 residues long. With V trimmed by 3 bases and J by 5 bases, 12 bases remained unmatched. Germline V gene lookup returns CDR1 SQVTM and CDR2 ANQGSEA.

The rearrangement joins TRBV4-3 to TRBJ2-7; TRBD2 matches at 7 bases. Germline assignment: CDR1 LGHNA and CDR2 YSLEER. J lost 2 bases, V lost 1 base, and 2 bases had no gene match. The CDR3 extends over 14 amino acids. The CDR3 protein is CASSQGAGAYEQYF. DNA of the CDR3: TGCGCCAGCAGCCAAGGCGCGGGAGCCTACGAGCAGTACTTC.

The chain combines TRBV30 with TRBJ2-3; D is uncertain. Looked up from germline, CDR1 is GTSNPN and CDR2 is SVGIG (reference sequence). The V end was cut by 2 bases, the J end by 5 bases, with 5 bases between. The CDR3 has 11 residues. The CDR3: CAWSRGDTQYF. CDR3 in DNA: TGTGCCTGGAGTCGAGGAGATACGCAGTATTTT.

The chain uses TRBV5-1 and TRBJ2-7; D is uncertain. This CDR3 is 17 amino acids long. Germline loops: CDR1 SGHRS, CDR2 YFSETQ. Deletions cut 0 bases from V and 0 bases from J, with 16 bases between. The CDR3 reads CASSLVVVGRSSYEQYF. The CDR3 DNA reads as TGCGCCAGCAGCTTGGTGGTCGTTGGACGGTCCTCCTACGAGCAGTACTTC.

This clonotype showed up just a few times. The chain uses TRBV6-1 and TRBJ2-7, with a tentative D call TRBD1 (6 bases). V was shortened by 4 bases and J by 2 bases, with 18 bases between the two germline ends. Germline V gives CDR1 MNHNS, CDR2 SASEGT. The CDR3 runs 16 residues. CDR3 loop: CASSASRDTKTYEQYF. DNA of the CDR3: TGTGCCAGCAGTGCCTCAAGGGACACGAAAACCTACGAGCAGTACTTC.

This rearrangement joins TRBV10-3 to TRBJ2-3; D remains ambiguous. The germline V and J ends were trimmed by 3 bases and 5 bases, with 3 bases remaining between them. The CDR3 spans 11 residues. Germline V gene data show CDR1 as ENHRY and CDR2 as SYGVKD. In nucleotides, the CDR3 is TGTGCCATCAGTGAACGAGATACGCAGTATTTT. It yields the protein CAISERDTQYF.

The rearrangement joins TRBV14 to TRBJ1-5; D call uncertain. Germline CDR1 reads SGHDN; CDR2 reads FVKESK. This CDR3 region has 13 residues. With 0 bases removed from V and 11 bases from J, the gap between germline ends came to 11 bases. CDR3 in DNA: TGTGCCAGCAGCCAAGATTTGTTTTCGGCCCAGCATTTT. It is translated as CASSQDLFSAQHF.

This clonotype was counted only a few times. V and J are TRBV29-1 and TRBJ2-3; the D is unclear. The CDR3 consists of 10 residues. CDR1 is SQVTM, CDR2 ANQGSEA, per germline. Trimming shortened V by 7 bases and J by 10 bases, and 12 bases separated the two germline ends. CDR3 bases: TGCAGCGCCGGACCCTCCTCGCAGTATTTT. Protein product: CSAGPSSQYF.

The chain has TRBV12-3 or TRBV12-4 and TRBJ1-2; possibly TRBD1 for D (5 bases). V lost 2 bases and J lost 8, with 9 bases in between. The CDR3 consists of 12 residues. Here the CDR3 reads CASSLPGRGYTF. In nucleotides, the CDR3 is TGTGCCAGCAGTTTACCGGGACGGGGCTACACCTTC.

The chain combines TRBV7-6 with TRBJ2-5; the match to TRBD2 covers 10 bases. Germline V CDR1 and CDR2: SGHVS, FNYEAQ. CDR3 length: 17 amino acids. V dropped 3 bases and J dropped 2; count of bases not matched to a gene: 9. The CDR3 DNA reads as TGTGCCAGCAGCTTGGGGGCGAGTAGCGGGGGGCAAGAGACCCAGTACTTC. Translating gives CASSLGASSGGQETQYF.

This clonotype has just a few counts. V is TRBV6-1 and J is TRBJ1-1; 7 positions match TRBD1. The V segment lost 8 bases and the J segment 1 base; nucleotides outside the gene matches: 10. Germline V CDR1 and CDR2: MNHNS, SASEGT. The CDR3 is made up of 15 amino acids. The CDR3: CASDVGQATNTEAFF. The CDR3 coding sequence is TGTGCCAGCGACGTAGGACAGGCGACGAACACTGAAGCTTTCTTT.

V and J are TRBV9 and TRBJ2-7; TRBD1 aligns across 9 bases. CDR3 length: 16 residues. CDR1 and CDR2 from the germline V gene are SGDLS and YYNGEE. Trimming at V came to 3 bases and at J to 6 bases, leaving 13 bases not matched to a gene. The CDR3 bases are TGTGCCAGCAGCGGCAAGACCGGGACAGGGCAAGGCGAGCAGTACTTC. As protein: CASSGKTGTGQGEQYF. Filled out from reference TRBV9 and TRBJ2-7, the complete variable domain reads DSGVTQTPKHLITATGQRVTLRCSPRSGDLSVYWYQQSLDQGLQFLIQYYNGEERAKGNILERFSAQQFPDLHSELNLSSLELGDSALYFCASSGKTGTGQGEQYFGPGTRLTVT.

The rearrangement links TRBV7-9 to TRBJ2-3; 9 positions match TRBD1. This CDR3 has 15 amino acids. V gave up 6 bases and J gave up 7 bases; unmatched junction bases: 11. Germline loops: CDR1 SEHNR, CDR2 FQNEAQ (reference sequence). The CDR3 protein is CASSVGQGPPHTQYF. CDR3 nucleotide sequence: TGTGCCAGCAGTGTCGGACAGGGGCCCCCGCATACGCAGTATTTT. Variable domain in full (rest from reference TRBV7-9 and TRBJ2-3): DTGVSQNPRHKITKRGQNVTFRCDPISEHNRLYWYRQTLGQGPEFLTYFQNEAQLEKSRLLSDRFSAERPKGSFSTLEIQRTEQGDSAMYLCASSVGQGPPHTQYFGPGTRLTVL.